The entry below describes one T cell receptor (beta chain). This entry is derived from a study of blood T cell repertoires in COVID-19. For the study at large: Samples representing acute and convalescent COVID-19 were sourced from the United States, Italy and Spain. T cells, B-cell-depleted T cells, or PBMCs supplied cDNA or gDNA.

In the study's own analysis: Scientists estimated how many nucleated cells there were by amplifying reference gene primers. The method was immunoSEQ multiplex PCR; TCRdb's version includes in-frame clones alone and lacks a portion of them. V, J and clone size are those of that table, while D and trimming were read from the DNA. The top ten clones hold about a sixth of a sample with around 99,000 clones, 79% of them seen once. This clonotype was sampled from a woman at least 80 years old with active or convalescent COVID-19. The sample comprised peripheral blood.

The CDR3, as DNA: TGTGCCAGCTCACCAACGGTGCCCCCCTACAATGAGCAGTTCTTC. Translation: CASSPTVPPYNEQFF. V is TRBV18 and J is TRBJ2-1; D is undetermined. CDR1 and CDR2 from the germline V gene are KGHSH and LQKENI. Trimming shortened V by 2 bases and J by 2 bases, and 10 bases separated the two germline ends. There are 15 residues in the CDR3.